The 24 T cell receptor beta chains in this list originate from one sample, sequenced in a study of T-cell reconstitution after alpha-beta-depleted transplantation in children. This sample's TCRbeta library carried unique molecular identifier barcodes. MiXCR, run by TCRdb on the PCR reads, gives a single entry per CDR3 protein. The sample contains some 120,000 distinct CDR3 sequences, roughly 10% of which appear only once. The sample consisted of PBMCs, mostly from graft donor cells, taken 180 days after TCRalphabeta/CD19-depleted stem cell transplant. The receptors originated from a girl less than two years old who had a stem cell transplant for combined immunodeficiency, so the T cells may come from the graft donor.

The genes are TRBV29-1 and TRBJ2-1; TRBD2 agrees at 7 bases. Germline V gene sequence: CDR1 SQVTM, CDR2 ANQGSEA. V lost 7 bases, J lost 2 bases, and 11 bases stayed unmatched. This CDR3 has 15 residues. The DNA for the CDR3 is TGCAGCGCCCCTGGGATCGCGGGAGCCTACAATGAGCAGTTCTTC. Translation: CSAPGIAGAYNEQFF.

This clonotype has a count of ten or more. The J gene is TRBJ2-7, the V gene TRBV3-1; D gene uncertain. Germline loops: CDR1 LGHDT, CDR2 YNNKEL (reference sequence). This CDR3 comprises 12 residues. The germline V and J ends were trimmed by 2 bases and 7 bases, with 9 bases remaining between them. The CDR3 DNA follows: TGTGCCAGCAGCCAATCCCCTGGGGAGCAGTACTTC. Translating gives CASSQSPGEQYF.

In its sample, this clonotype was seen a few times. The DNA of the CDR3 is TGCAGTGCTAGGGAAACCGGGACGGTGGCAACTAATGAAAAACTGTTTTTT. Encoded protein: CSARETGTVATNEKLFF. V usage is TRBV20-1 and J usage is TRBJ1-4; maybe TRBD1 (5 bases). The CDR3 runs 17 residues. Germline values: CDR1 DFQATT, CDR2 SNEGSKA (reference sequence). Trimming pared 3 bases from V and 0 bases from J, leaving 17 bases between.

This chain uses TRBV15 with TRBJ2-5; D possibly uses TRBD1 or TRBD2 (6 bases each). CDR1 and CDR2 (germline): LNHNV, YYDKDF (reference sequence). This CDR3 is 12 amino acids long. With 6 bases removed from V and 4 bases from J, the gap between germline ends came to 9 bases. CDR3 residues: CATRQGGETQYF. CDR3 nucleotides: TGTGCCACCAGACAGGGAGGAGAGACCCAGTACTTC.

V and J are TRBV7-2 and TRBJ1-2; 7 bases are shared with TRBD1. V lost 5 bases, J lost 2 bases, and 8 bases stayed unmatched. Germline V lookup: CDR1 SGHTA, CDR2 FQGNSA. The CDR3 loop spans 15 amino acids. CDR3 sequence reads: CASSPPGQRNYGYTF. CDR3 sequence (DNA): TGTGCCAGCAGCCCCCCGGGACAGAGGAACTATGGCTACACCTTC.

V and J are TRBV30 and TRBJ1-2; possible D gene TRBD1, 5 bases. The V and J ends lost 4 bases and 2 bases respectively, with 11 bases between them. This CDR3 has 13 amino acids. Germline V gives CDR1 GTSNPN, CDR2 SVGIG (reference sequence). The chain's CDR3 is CAWNPDRNYGYTF. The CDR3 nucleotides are TGTGCCTGGAACCCCGACAGAAACTATGGCTACACCTTC.

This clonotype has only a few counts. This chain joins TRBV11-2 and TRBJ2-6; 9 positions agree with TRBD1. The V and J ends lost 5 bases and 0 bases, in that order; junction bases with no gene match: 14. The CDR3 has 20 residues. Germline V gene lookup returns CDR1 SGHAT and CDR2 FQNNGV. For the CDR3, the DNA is TGTGCCAGCAGCCGACAGGGGGGCCACCTACCTTTCTCTGGGGCCAACGTCCTGACTTTC. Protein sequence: CASSRQGGHLPFSGANVLTF. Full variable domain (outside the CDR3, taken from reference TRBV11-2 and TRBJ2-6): EAGVAQSPRYKIIEKRQSVAFWCNPISGHATLYWYQQILGQGPKLLIQFQNNGVVDDSQLPKDRFSAERLKGVDSTLKIQPAKLEDSAVYLCASSRQGGHLPFSGANVLTFGAGSRLTVL.

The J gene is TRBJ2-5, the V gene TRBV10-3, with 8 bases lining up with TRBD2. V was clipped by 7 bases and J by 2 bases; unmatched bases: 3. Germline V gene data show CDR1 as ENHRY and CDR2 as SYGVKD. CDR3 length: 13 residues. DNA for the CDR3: TGTGCCATCAACCGGGGGGGTCAAGAGACCCAGTACTTC. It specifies CAINRGGQETQYF.

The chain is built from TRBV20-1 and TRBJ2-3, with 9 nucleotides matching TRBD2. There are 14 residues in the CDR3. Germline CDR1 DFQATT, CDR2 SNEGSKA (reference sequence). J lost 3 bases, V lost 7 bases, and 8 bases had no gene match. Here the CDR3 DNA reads TGCAGTGTTGGTGGACTAGCGATGACAGATACGCAGTATTTT. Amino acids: CSVGGLAMTDTQYF.

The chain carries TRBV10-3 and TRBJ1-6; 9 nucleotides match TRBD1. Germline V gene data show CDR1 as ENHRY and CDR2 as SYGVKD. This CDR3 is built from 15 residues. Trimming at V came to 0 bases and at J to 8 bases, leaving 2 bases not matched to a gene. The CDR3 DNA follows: TGTGCCATCAGTGAGTCACAGGGGGCGGATTCACCCCTCCACTTT. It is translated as CAISESQGADSPLHF.

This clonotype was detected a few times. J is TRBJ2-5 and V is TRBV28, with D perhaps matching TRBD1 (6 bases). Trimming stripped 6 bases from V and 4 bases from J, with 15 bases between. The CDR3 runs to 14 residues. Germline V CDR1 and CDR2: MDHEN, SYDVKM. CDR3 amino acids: CASSVQGPVETQYF. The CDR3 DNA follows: TGTGCCAGCAGCGTTCAGGGGCCAGTAGAGACCCAGTACTTC.

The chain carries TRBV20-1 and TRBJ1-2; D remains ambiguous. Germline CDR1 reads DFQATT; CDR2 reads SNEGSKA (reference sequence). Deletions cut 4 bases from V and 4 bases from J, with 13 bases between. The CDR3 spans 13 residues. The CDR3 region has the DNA TGCAGTGCTACTCAGAGGGCCATCTATGGCTACACCTTC. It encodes CSATQRAIYGYTF.

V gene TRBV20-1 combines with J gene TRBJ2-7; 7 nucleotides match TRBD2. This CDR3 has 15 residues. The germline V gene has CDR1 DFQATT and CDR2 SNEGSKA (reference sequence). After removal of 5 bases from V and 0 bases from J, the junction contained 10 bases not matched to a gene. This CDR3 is CSAGLWGGSSYEQYF. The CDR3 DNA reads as TGCAGTGCTGGACTGTGGGGGGGGAGCTCCTACGAGCAGTACTTC.

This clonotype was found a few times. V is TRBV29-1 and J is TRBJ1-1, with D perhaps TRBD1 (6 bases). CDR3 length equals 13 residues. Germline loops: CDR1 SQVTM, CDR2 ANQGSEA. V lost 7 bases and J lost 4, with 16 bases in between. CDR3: CSGYREWGTEAFF. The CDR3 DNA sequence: TGCAGCGGTTACAGGGAATGGGGCACTGAAGCTTTCTTT.

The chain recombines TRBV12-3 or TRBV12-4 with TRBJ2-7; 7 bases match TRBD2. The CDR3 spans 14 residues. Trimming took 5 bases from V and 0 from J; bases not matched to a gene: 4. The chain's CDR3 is CASSQLASSYEQYF. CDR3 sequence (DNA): TGTGCCAGCAGTCAACTAGCGTCCTCCTACGAGCAGTACTTC.

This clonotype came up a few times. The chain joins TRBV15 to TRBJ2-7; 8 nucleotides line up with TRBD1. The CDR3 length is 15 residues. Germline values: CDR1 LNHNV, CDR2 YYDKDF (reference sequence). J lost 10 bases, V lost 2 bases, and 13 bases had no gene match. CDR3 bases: TGTGCCACCAGCAGATCTCAGGGGGCGCAAAGGGACCAGTACTTC. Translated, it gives CATSRSQGAQRDQYF.

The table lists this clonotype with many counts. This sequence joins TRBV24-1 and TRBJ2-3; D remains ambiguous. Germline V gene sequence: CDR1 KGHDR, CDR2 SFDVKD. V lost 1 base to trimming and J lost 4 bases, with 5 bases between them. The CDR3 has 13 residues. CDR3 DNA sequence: TGTGCCACCAGTGATTTCGTCTCAGATACGCAGTATTTT. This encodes CATSDFVSDTQYF.

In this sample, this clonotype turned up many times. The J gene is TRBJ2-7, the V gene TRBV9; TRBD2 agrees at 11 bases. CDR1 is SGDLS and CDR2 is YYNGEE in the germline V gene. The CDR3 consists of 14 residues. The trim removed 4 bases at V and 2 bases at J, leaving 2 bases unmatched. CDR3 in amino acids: CASSKLAGAYEQYF. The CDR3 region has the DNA TGTGCCAGCAGCAAACTAGCGGGAGCCTACGAGCAGTACTTC.

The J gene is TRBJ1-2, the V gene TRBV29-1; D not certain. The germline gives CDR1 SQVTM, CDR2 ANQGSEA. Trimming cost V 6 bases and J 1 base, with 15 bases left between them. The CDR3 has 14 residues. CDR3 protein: CSVVRDPVNYGYTF. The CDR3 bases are TGCAGCGTCGTCCGGGATCCAGTTAACTATGGCTACACCTTC.

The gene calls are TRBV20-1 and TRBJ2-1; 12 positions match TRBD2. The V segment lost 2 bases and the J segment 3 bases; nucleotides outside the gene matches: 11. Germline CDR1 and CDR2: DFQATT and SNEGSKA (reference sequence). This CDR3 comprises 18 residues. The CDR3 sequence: CSARWGPSGGAFYNEQFF. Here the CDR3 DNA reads TGCAGTGCTAGATGGGGCCCTAGCGGGGGGGCTTTCTACAATGAGCAGTTCTTC.

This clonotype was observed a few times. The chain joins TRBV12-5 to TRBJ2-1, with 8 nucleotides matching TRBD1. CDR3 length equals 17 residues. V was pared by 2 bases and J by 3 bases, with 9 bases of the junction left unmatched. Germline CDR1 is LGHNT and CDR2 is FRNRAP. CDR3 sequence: CASGLPTTGGIYNEQFF. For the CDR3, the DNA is TGTGCTAGTGGTTTGCCCACTACAGGGGGTATCTACAATGAGCAGTTCTTC. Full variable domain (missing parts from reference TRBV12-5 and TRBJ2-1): DARVTQTPRHKVTEMGQEVTMRCQPILGHNTVFWYRQTMMQGLELLAYFRNRAPLDDSGMPKDRFSAEMPDATLATLKIQPSEPRDSAVYFCASGLPTTGGIYNEQFFGPGTRLTVL.

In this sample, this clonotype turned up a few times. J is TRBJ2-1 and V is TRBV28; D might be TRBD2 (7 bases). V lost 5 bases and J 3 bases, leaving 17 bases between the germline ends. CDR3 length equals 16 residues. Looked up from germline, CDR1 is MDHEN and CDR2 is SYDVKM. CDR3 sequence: CASSPMGGGLYNEQFF. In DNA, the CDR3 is TGTGCCAGCAGTCCCATGGGGGGGGGGCTCTACAATGAGCAGTTCTTC.

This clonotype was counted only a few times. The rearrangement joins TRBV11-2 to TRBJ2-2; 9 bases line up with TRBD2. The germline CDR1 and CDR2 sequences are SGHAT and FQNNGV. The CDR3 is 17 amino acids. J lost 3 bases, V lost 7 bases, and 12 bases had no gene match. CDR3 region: CASKGVAGALYTGELFF. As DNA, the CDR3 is TGTGCCAGCAAGGGGGTAGCGGGGGCCCTTTACACCGGGGAGCTGTTTTTT.

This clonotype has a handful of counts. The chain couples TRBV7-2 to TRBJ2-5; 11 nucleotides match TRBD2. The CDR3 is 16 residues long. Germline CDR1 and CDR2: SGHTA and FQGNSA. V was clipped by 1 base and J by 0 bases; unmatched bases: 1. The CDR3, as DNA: TGTGCCAGCAGCTTAGTAGCGGGAGGGAACCAAGAGACCCAGTACTTC. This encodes CASSLVAGGNQETQYF.